The 8 T cell receptor beta chains below were found in one sample sequenced in a study of OX40 agonist ivuxolimab in advanced cancers. Generated by immunoSEQ multiplex PCR, the TCRdb table keeps only in-frame clones and is missing some. The data hold approximately 77,000 clones, with 84% observed a single time. Sequenced here: CD4+ or CD8+ T cells sorted from blood, sampled in a trial of the OX40 agonist ivuxolimab. The origin of the receptors is an adult with an advanced solid tumor such as melanoma, head and neck, liver or kidney cancer.

This chain uses TRBV4-2 with TRBJ2-5; possible D gene TRBD1, 6 bases. Germline V gene sequence: CDR1 LGHNA, CDR2 YNFKEQ. The CDR3 length is 16 residues. V gave up 5 bases and J gave up 4 bases, with 20 bases separating them. CDR3 in DNA: TGTGCCAGCAGCGAACACCCCACAGGGATTGGAGAGACCCAGTACTTC. Translated, it gives CASSEHPTGIGETQYF.

This chain uses TRBV11-2 with TRBJ2-7, with TRBD2 matching over 8 bases. V shed 1 base, J shed 5 bases, and the junction held 4 bases outside the gene matches. This CDR3 region has 14 residues. CDR1 and CDR2 from the germline V gene are SGHAT and FQNNGV. The CDR3 nucleotides are TGTGCCAGCAGCTTAGGGAGCGGGAGCGACGAGCAGTACTTC. Encoded protein: CASSLGSGSDEQYF.

CDR3 region: CASSQDVGGTDTQYF. In nucleotides, the CDR3 is TGCGCCAGCAGCCAAGACGTGGGGGGAACAGATACGCAGTATTTT. The chain carries TRBV4-3 and TRBJ2-3, with D maybe TRBD2 (6 bases). CDR1 is LGHNA and CDR2 is YSLEER in the germline V gene. Trimming cost V 0 bases and J 3 bases, with 10 bases left between them. There are 15 residues in the CDR3.

V usage is TRBV28 and J usage is TRBJ1-1, with D perhaps TRBD1 (6 bases). Trimming stripped 10 bases from V and 6 bases from J, with 21 bases between. The germline gives CDR1 MDHEN, CDR2 SYDVKM. CDR3 size: 14 residues. CDR3 coding DNA: TGTGCCATCGGACAGAATGCTAATTTCGCTGAAGCTTTCTTT. Its protein product is CAIGQNANFAEAFF.

This chain links TRBV9 with TRBJ1-3; D remains ambiguous. V was trimmed by 3 bases and J by 0 bases, leaving 13 bases between them. CDR1 and CDR2 (germline): SGDLS, YYNGEE. The CDR3 has 16 amino acids. CDR3 sequence reads: CASSGAGSFSGNTIYF. The DNA for the CDR3 is TGTGCCAGCAGCGGGGCTGGGTCCTTCTCTGGAAACACCATATATTTT.

The chain has TRBV29-1 and TRBJ2-1; 11 bases fit TRBD2. J lost 12 bases, V lost 6 bases, and 7 bases had no gene match. The CDR3 runs to 12 residues. Germline assignment: CDR1 SQVTM and CDR2 ANQGSEA. The CDR3 DNA reads as TGCAGCGTCATACTAGCGGGGGCTGCGCAGTTCTTC. The encoded protein is CSVILAGAAQFF.

The chain combines TRBV5-1 with TRBJ2-7; 9 nucleotides line up with TRBD2. Per germline, CDR1 SGHRS and CDR2 YFSETQ. J lost 6 bases, V lost 0 bases, and 7 bases had no gene match. The CDR3 consists of 15 residues. CDR3 sequence (DNA): TGCGCCAGCAGCTTGGGACTAGCGGTTTACCCCGAGCAGTACTTC. Its translation: CASSLGLAVYPEQYF.

The chain joins TRBV5-6 to TRBJ1-3, with D unclear. Deletions cut 0 bases from V and 0 bases from J, with 16 bases between. The CDR3 covers 18 residues. Germline V gene sequence: CDR1 SGHDT, CDR2 YYEEEE. CDR3 sequence (DNA): TGTGCCAGCAGCTTGGGGGAATATGGCCCCTTCTCTGGAAACACCATATATTTT. It is translated as CASSLGEYGPFSGNTIYF.